These 17 T cell receptor beta chains were all obtained from the same sample, sequenced in a study of shared clonotypes between healthy human individuals. Produced via immunoSEQ multiplex PCR; TCRdb's table is partial and in-frame only. Of a few million clones listed, approximately 96% are singletons. Specimen: naive CD4+ T cells sorted from blood. Noted subset: CD45RA+ positively selected. The origin of the receptors is a man younger than 35 in good health.

V usage is TRBV5-1 and J usage is TRBJ1-1; no clear D. The CDR3 sequence is 13 residues long. The V gene's germline CDR1 is SGHRS and CDR2 YFSETQ. V lost 0 bases, J lost 7 bases, and 10 bases lay in between. CDR3 sequence (DNA): TGCGCCAGCAGCTTGGCCGAAGGTCTTGAAGCTTTCTTT. Its protein is CASSLAEGLEAFF.

The chain uses TRBV29-1 and TRBJ2-6; D gene unclear. This CDR3 is built from 15 residues. V lost 5 bases and J lost 0, with 11 bases in between. Germline V gene data show CDR1 as SQVTM and CDR2 as ANQGSEA. Written as DNA, the CDR3 is TGCAGCGTTCCAGACGGAAGCTCTGGGGCCAACGTCCTGACTTTC. It encodes CSVPDGSSGANVLTF.

The rearrangement joins TRBV5-6 to TRBJ2-3; D may be TRBD2 (6 bases). The germline V and J ends were trimmed by 1 base and 1 base, with 16 bases remaining between them. From germline, CDR1 is SGHDT and CDR2 YYEEEE. This CDR3 has 17 amino acids. CDR3: CASSLLSRLGRTDTQYF. In DNA, the CDR3 is TGTGCCAGCAGCTTGTTATCTCGACTAGGGCGCACAGATACGCAGTATTTT.

In this sample, this clone turned up once. The V call is TRBV5-1, the J call TRBJ2-3, with TRBD2 as a possible D gene (6 bases). The CDR3 is 12 amino acids. Per germline, CDR1 SGHRS and CDR2 YFSETQ. Deletions cut 7 bases from V and 5 bases from J, with 11 bases between. The CDR3 sequence is CASAPGEDTQYF. The CDR3 nucleotides read TGCGCCAGCGCCCCGGGAGAAGATACGCAGTATTTT.

This clone has only one observation. The chain has TRBV15 and TRBJ1-1; unclear D gene. The V gene lost 1 base and the J gene lost 3 bases, with 6 bases spanning the gap. Per germline, CDR1 LNHNV and CDR2 YYDKDF (reference sequence). This CDR3 spans 13 amino acids. This CDR3 reads CATSRATHTEAFF. The CDR3 nucleotides read TGTGCCACCAGCAGAGCGACCCACACTGAAGCTTTCTTT.

This clone has only one observation. This rearrangement joins TRBV19 to TRBJ1-3; D is unresolved. Trimming took off 4 bases at V and 2 bases at J, with 6 bases between the two ends. Germline CDR1 and CDR2: LNHDA and SQIVND (reference sequence). The CDR3 consists of 13 residues. CDR3 sequence: CASSRVAGNTIYF. CDR3 sequence (DNA): TGTGCCAGTAGTAGGGTTGCTGGAAACACCATATATTTT.

This chain joins TRBV7-2 and TRBJ1-1; 7 nucleotides match TRBD1. The CDR3 is 15 residues long. J gave up 7 bases and V 5 bases, and 13 bases lay outside the gene matches. The germline gives CDR1 SGHTA, CDR2 FQGNSA. CDR3 loop: CASSTGATTPIEAFF. The CDR3 DNA is TGTGCCAGCAGCACAGGGGCGACAACACCCATTGAAGCTTTCTTT.

This chain uses TRBV7-2 with TRBJ2-7, with TRBD2 as a possible D gene (6 bases). V dropped 1 base and J dropped 5 bases, with 9 bases sitting between them. The CDR3 has 13 residues. Germline V gene sequence: CDR1 SGHTA, CDR2 FQGNSA. CDR3 bases: TGTGCCAGCAGCTTAGTGGCGGGGAACGAGCAGTACTTC. It translates to CASSLVAGNEQYF.

The rearrangement links TRBV9 to TRBJ2-2, with 7 positions matching TRBD1. The CDR3 is made up of 16 amino acids. From germline, CDR1 is SGDLS and CDR2 YYNGEE. Germline trimming cut 2 bases from V and 0 bases from J; bases unmatched to any gene: 4. CDR3 sequence reads: CASSVTGLANTGELFF. CDR3 coding DNA: TGTGCCAGCAGCGTGACAGGGCTTGCGAACACCGGGGAGCTGTTTTTT. Filled out from reference TRBV9 and TRBJ2-2, the complete variable domain reads DSGVTQTPKHLITATGQRVTLRCSPRSGDLSVYWYQQSLDQGLQFLIQYYNGEERAKGNILERFSAQQFPDLHSELNLSSLELGDSALYFCASSVTGLANTGELFFGEGSRLTVL.

The chain is built from TRBV6-5 and TRBJ2-3, with D perhaps matching TRBD2 (6 bases). This CDR3 comprises 13 residues. Trimming stripped 2 bases from V and 8 bases from J, with 11 bases between. Germline V CDR1 and CDR2: MNHEY, SVGAGI. The CDR3 sequence is CASSYPGGFTQYF. The CDR3 nucleotides read TGTGCCAGCAGTTACCCAGGAGGGTTTACGCAGTATTTT.

CDR3 bases: TGTGCCAGCAGTTATCGAGGCCAGGGCAATCAGCCCCAGCATTTT. It codes for CASSYRGQGNQPQHF. The chain recombines TRBV28 with TRBJ1-5; D not certain. The length of the CDR3 is 15 residues. The V end lost 4 bases, the J end lost 2 bases, and 12 bases lay between the germline ends. Germline V gives CDR1 MDHEN, CDR2 SYDVKM.

V gene TRBV27 combines with J gene TRBJ2-7; TRBD2 matches 8 bases. CDR3 size: 16 residues. The germline V gene encodes CDR1 MNHEY and CDR2 SMNVEV (reference sequence). Losses at the gene ends were 0 bases for V and 4 bases for J; bases not matched to a gene: 8. CDR3 loop: CASSLSPGGGFYEQYF. The CDR3 DNA reads TGTGCCAGCAGTTTATCCCCGGGCGGGGGGTTTTACGAGCAGTACTTC.

This chain uses TRBV2 with TRBJ1-4, with 7 bases that match TRBD1. V shed 8 bases and J 4 bases; nucleotides not matched to a gene: 7. CDR3 size: 14 residues. Germline loops: CDR1 SNHLY, CDR2 FYNNEI. The CDR3, as DNA: TGTGCCAGCGGGAGGACAGGAGGTAATGAAAAACTGTTTTTT. This translates into CASGRTGGNEKLFF.

The genes are TRBV11-3 and TRBJ2-3; no firm D call. There are 16 residues in the CDR3. Germline V gene sequence: CDR1 SGHNT, CDR2 YENEEA. Trimming left V 5 bases short and J 0 bases short, with 15 bases between. DNA for the CDR3: TGTGCCAGCAGCCCAAGACGGCAGACTAGCACAGATACGCAGTATTTT. This encodes CASSPRRQTSTDTQYF.

The chain employs TRBV5-4 and TRBJ2-5; 7 bases map to TRBD1. Germline V gene data show CDR1 as SGHNT and CDR2 as YYREEE (reference sequence). J was trimmed by 3 bases and V by 4 bases; bases with no gene match: 3. This CDR3 spans 13 amino acids. CDR3 DNA sequence: TGTGCCAGCAGCGTTGACAGGGAAGAGACCCAGTACTTC. This encodes CASSVDREETQYF.

This rearrangement joins TRBV7-9 to TRBJ2-1; D might be TRBD1 (5 bases). This CDR3 contains 13 residues. Per the germline V gene, CDR1 is SEHNR and CDR2 is FQNEAQ (reference sequence). Trimming cost V 4 bases and J 6 bases, with 10 bases left between them. In DNA form, the CDR3 reads TGTGCCAGCAGCTCAGACAGTGGCAATGAGCAGTTCTTC. Amino acids: CASSSDSGNEQFF.

This chain connects TRBV30 to TRBJ2-2; D not resolved. V was pared by 2 bases and J by 7 bases, with 11 bases between. CDR3 length equals 13 residues. Germline lookup yields CDR1 GTSNPN and CDR2 SVGIG (reference sequence). As DNA, the CDR3 is TGTGCCTGGAGTTCGGAGATCCTCGGGGAGCTGTTTTTT. Its protein product is CAWSSEILGELFF.